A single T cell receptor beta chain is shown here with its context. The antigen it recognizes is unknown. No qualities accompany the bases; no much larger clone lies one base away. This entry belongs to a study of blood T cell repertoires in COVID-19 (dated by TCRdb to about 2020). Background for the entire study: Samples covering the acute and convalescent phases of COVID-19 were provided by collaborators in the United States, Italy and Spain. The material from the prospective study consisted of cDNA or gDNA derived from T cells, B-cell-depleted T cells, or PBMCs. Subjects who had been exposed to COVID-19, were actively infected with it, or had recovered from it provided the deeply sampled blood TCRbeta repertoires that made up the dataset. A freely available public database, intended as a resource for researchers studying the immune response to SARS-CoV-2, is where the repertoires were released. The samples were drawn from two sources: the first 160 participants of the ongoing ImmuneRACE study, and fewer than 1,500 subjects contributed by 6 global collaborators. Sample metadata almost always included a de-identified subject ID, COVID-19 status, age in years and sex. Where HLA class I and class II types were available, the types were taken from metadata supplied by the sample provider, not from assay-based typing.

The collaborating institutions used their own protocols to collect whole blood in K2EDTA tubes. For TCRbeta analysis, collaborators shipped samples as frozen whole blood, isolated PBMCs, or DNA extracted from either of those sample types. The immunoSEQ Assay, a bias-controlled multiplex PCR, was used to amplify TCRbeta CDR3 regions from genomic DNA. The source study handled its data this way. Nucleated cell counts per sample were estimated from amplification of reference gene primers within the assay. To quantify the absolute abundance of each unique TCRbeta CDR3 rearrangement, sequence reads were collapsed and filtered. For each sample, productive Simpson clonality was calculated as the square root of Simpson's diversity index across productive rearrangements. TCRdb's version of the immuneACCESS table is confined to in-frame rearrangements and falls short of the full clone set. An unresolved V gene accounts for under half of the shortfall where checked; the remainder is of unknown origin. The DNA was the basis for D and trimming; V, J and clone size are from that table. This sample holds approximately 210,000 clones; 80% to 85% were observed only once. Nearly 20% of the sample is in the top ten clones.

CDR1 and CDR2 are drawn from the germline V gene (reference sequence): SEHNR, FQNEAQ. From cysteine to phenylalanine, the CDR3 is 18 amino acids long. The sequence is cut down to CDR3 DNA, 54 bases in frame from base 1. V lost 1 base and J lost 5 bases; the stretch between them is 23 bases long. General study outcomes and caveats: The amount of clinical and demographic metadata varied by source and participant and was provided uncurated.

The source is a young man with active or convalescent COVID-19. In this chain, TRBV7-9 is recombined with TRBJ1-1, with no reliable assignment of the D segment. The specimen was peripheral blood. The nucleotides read TGTGCCAGCAGCTTAGTTTTCCATGGGCTTGGGAGTTCTACTGAAGCTTTCTTT. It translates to CASSLVFHGLGSSTEAFF.